Listed below are T cell receptor beta chains from one sample, sequenced in a study of identical twins. TCRdb redid the calling of the 5' RACE reads with MiXCR, one entry per CDR3 protein. Altogether fewer than 900,000 distinct CDR3 sequences are present, roughly 18% being singletons, with the ten largest covering 13%. These data were also reused for a study on T cells expressing NK-cell markers.

Sequenced sample: PBMCs. The source is a woman under 30 in good health. CDR3s leave out the opening cysteine and the closing phenylalanine or tryptophan.

V gene,CDR3 protein
TRBV12-3/TRBV12-4,ASSLSGRAIGELF
TRBV6-1,ASTRQGTSGSYEQY
TRBV20-1,SARGGFGNQPQH
TRBV5-5,ASGLSGSGEQF
TRBV29-1,SVCQTGFVETQY
TRBV6-1,ASRSLTSGGFQETQY
TRBV6-5,ASSYSGLRVETQY
TRBV12-3/TRBV12-4,ASGTGAEKLF
TRBV10-3,AISESDSGRLNEQF
TRBV28,ASRGTGKNQPQH
TRBV5-1,ASRDQVISQETQY
TRBV5-6,ASSLELFADEQF
TRBV24-1,ATSEPRDHTDTQY
TRBV4-3,ASSRFRAGGSYNEQF
TRBV14,ASSQALGYSPLH
TRBV20-1,SARLAGVKDTQY
TRBV5-1,ASSPIGFEAF
TRBV11-2,ASSLGPSGRDTQY
TRBV5-1,ASSLGVAGKNEQF
TRBV13,ASSFYMSDEQY
TRBV20-1,SARDPTAETKNIQY
TRBV27,ASSQDSRDGEQF